The 2 T cell receptor beta chains reported below all come from one sample, sequenced in a study of identical twins. TCRdb fed the 5' RACE reads into MiXCR, producing one record per CDR3 protein. Seen here are 500,000 or so distinct CDR3 sequences, 14% observed once, and the top ten hold approximately 1%. The sample was also linked to a second study, of yellow fever vaccine responses in identical twins.

The sample consisted of CD4+ T cells sorted from blood. Receptors were obtained from a young woman in good health.

This clonotype was seen more than once but under ten times. The chain employs TRBV12-3 or TRBV12-4 and TRBJ2-1; no firm D call. Between the trimmed V and J ends, which lost 7 bases and 4 bases, there was a span of 17 bases. The CDR3 length is 15 residues. CDR3 DNA sequence: TGTGCCAGCACCGAGTCACCCCTTGGGTACAATGAGCAGTTCTTC. Its translation is CASTESPLGYNEQFF.

The gene calls are TRBV6-5 and TRBJ1-6; no firm D call. This CDR3 region has 15 residues. Germline V gene data show CDR1 as MNHEY and CDR2 as SVGAGI. Trimming pared 0 bases from V and 8 bases from J, leaving 11 bases between. DNA for the CDR3: TGTGCCAGCAGTTACTCGTCTGGGTCCTATTCACCCCTCCACTTT. Amino acids: CASSYSSGSYSPLHF.